This T cell receptor (beta chain) was sequenced in a study of cytomegalovirus exposure and HLA in healthy donors. In the study overall: Roughly 170 million T cells yielded 117 million unique TCR beta sequences in earlier analysis.

Each of the donors was a healthy bone marrow donor. It was with 60 Vbeta and 13 Jbeta primers that the PCR ran. Profiled with immunoSEQ multiplex PCR; TCRdb holds only in-frame clones, not every one. The sample lists 90,000 or so clones, 55% to 70% seen once, with about 6.3% in the top ten. Germline CDR1 reads MGHRA; CDR2 reads YSYEKL. The junction had 11 bases not matched to a gene; V was cut back by 2 bases and J by 5 bases. The CDR3 is made up of 17 amino acids. The TCR sequence derives from a boy aged 5-17 years in good health and CMV-seropositive. Sequencing input: PBMCs. The V call is TRBV4-1, the J call TRBJ1-3; 8 nucleotides align to TRBD1. The CDR3 DNA sequence: TGCGCCAGCAGCCAAATTACCGGGCAGGGGGCCAGAAACACCATATATTTT. The encoded protein is CASSQITGQGARNTIYF.